This T cell receptor (beta chain) emerged from a study of CD4 T cells in relation to SARS-CoV-2 and coronaviruses. Study overall: TCR beta CDR3s were sequenced after approximately nine-day antigen culture of PBMCs. No peptide or an HIV-1 Nef peptide pool served as negative control. Crossreactive spike epitopes shared across donors were mapped to their HLA restriction.

Comment on this clone: Its antigen is unidentified.

This table comes from immunoSEQ multiplex PCR, and its TCRdb copy is limited to in-frame clones, with some not included. The sample includes roughly 18,000 clones, around 73% of them seen just once. Unexposed donor CD4+ T cells date from about 2011-2018, before the COVID-19 pandemic. Isolation of CD4+ T cells took place after around 11 days in culture. Testing used SARS-CoV-2 S/N and four cold-coronavirus spikes on unexposed-donor CD4+ T cells, cells permitting. Trimming cost V 2 bases and J 6 bases, with 9 bases left between them. This CDR3 has 13 amino acids. CDR1 is KGHDR, CDR2 SFDVKD, per germline.

This TCR came from a human donor in good health. Input material: CD4+ T cells from PBMCs, cultured in vitro. This chain links TRBV24-1 with TRBJ1-1, with unresolved D. In nucleotides, the CDR3 is TGTGCCACCAGTGATTCGATGGGCCCTGAAGCTTTCTTT. Amino acids: CATSDSMGPEAFF.